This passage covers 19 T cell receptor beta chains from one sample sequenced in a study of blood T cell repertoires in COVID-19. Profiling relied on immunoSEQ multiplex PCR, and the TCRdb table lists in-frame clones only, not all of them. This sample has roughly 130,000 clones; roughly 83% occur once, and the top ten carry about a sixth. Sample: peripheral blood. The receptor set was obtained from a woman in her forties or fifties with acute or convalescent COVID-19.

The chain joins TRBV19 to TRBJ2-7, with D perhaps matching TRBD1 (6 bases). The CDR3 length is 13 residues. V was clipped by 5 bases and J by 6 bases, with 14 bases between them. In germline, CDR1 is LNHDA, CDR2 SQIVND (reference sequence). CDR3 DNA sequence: TGTGCCAGTAGTCCTACAGGGATAGGCGAGCAGTACTTC. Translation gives CASSPTGIGEQYF.

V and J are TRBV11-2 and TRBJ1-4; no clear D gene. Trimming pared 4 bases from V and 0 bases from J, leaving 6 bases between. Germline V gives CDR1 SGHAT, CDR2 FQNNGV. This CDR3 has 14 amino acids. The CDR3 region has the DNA TGTGCCAGCAGCTCCCGGGCAACTAATGAAAAACTGTTTTTT. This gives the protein CASSSRATNEKLFF.

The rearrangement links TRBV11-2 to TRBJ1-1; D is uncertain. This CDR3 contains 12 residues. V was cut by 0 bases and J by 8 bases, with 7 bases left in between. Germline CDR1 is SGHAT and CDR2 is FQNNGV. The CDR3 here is CASSLDTAEAFF. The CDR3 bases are TGTGCCAGCAGCTTAGATACAGCAGAAGCTTTCTTT.

For the CDR3, the DNA is TGTGCCAGCAGCTTACTAGCGGGGGTCGAGCAGTTCTTC. As protein: CASSLLAGVEQFF. The V call is TRBV7-9, the J call TRBJ2-1; 10 bases map to TRBD2. The germline V gene has CDR1 SEHNR and CDR2 FQNEAQ (reference sequence). J lost 10 bases, V lost 2 bases, and 2 bases had no gene match. The length of the CDR3 is 13 residues.

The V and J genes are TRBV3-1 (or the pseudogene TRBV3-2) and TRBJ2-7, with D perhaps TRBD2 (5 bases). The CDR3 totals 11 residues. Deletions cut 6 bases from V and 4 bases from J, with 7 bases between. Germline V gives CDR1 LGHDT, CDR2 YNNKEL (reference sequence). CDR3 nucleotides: TGTGCCAGCAGTGGCGGGTACGAGCAGTACTTC. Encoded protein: CASSGGYEQYF.

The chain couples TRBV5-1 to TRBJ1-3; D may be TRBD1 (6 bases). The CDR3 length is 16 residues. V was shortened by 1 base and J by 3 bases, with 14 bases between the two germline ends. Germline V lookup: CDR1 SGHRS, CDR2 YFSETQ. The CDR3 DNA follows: TGCGCCAGCAGCTTGATAGCAACAGGGTTTGGAAACACCATATATTTT. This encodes CASSLIATGFGNTIYF.

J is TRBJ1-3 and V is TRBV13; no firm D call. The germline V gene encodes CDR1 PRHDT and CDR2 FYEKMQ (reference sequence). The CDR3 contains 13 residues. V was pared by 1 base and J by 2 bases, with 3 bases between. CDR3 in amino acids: CASSLAAGNTIYF. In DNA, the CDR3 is TGTGCCAGCAGCTTAGCTGCTGGAAACACCATATATTTT.

CDR3 sequence (DNA): TGTGCCAGCAGTTTATCGAGGGACAGGGGCTACGAGCAGTACTTC. Residues: CASSLSRDRGYEQYF. The rearrangement links TRBV27 to TRBJ2-7; TRBD1 aligns across 10 bases. Trimming at V came to 0 bases and at J to 3 bases, leaving 2 bases not matched to a gene. CDR1 is MNHEY, CDR2 SMNVEV, per germline (reference sequence). The CDR3 contains 15 residues.

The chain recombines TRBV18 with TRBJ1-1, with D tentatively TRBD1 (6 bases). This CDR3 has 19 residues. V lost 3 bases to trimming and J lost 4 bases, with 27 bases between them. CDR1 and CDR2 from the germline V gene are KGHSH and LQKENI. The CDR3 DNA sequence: TGTGCCAGCTCACCTTGGTTCACAGGGTCTTCCGCTGGTGGCACTGAAGCTTTCTTT. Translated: CASSPWFTGSSAGGTEAFF.

CDR3: CASSLSGARVGNTEAFF. DNA for the CDR3: TGTGCCAGCAGCTTAAGCGGCGCACGGGTGGGGAACACTGAAGCTTTCTTT. The chain has TRBV7-9 and TRBJ1-1; D is ambiguous. CDR3 size: 17 residues. The germline CDR1 and CDR2 sequences are SEHNR and FQNEAQ (reference sequence). Trimming removed 2 bases at V and 1 base at J, with 17 bases between.

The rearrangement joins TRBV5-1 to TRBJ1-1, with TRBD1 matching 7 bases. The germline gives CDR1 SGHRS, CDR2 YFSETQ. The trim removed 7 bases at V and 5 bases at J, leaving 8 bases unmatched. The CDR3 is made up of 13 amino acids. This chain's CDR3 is CASSVTGKTEAFF. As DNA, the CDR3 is TGCGCCAGCTCGGTGACAGGGAAGACTGAAGCTTTCTTT.

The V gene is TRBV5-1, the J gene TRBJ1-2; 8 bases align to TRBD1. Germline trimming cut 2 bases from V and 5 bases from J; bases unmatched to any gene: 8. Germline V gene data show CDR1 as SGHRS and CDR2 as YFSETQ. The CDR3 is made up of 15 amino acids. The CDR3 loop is CASSFVDRGGYGYTF. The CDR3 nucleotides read TGCGCCAGCAGCTTTGTTGACAGGGGAGGTTATGGCTACACCTTC.

The CDR3 spells CASRTGTGNYGYTF. The CDR3 coding sequence is TGTGCCAGTAGAACTGGGACAGGGAACTATGGCTACACCTTC. The chain carries TRBV19 and TRBJ1-2, with 9 positions matching TRBD1. CDR3 length equals 14 residues. With 6 bases clipped from V and 2 bases from J, the junction kept 4 bases outside the gene matches. The germline CDR1 and CDR2 sequences are LNHDA and SQIVND (reference sequence).

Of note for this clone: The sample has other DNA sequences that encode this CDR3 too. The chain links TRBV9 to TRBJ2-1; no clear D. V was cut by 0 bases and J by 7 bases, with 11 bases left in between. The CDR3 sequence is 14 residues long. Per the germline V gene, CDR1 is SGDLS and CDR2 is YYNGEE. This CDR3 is CASSVALRPNEQFF. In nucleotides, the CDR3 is TGTGCCAGCAGCGTAGCACTAAGACCGAATGAGCAGTTCTTC.

In DNA form, the CDR3 reads TGTGCCAGCAGTGAAGGACAGGGGATTGGAAAACTGTTTTTT. It codes for CASSEGQGIGKLFF. The chain carries TRBV6-1 and TRBJ1-4, with 8 bases fitting TRBD1. This CDR3 contains 14 residues. Germline assignment: CDR1 MNHNS and CDR2 SASEGT. J gave up 10 bases and V 1 base, and 5 bases lay outside the gene matches.

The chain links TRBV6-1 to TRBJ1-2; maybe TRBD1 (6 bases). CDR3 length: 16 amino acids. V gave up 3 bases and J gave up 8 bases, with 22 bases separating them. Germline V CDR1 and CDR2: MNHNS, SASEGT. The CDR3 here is CASSDQGQGRVEGYTF. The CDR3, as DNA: TGTGCCAGCAGTGATCAGGGGCAAGGCAGGGTGGAAGGCTACACCTTC.

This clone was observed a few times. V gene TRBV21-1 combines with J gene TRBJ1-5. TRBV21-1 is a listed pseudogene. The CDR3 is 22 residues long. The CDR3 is CASSKPVFVLARRDYSNQPQHF. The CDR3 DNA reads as TGTGCCAGCAGCAAACCTGTTTTCGTGTTGGCTCGTAGGGACTATAGCAATCAGCCCCAGCATTTT.

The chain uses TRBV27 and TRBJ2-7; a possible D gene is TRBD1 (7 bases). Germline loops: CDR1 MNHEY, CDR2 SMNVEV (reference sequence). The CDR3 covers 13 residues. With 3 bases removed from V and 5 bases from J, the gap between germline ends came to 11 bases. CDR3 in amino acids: CASSLGRGDEQYF. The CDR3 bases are TGTGCCAGCAGTTTGGGCAGGGGGGACGAGCAGTACTTC.

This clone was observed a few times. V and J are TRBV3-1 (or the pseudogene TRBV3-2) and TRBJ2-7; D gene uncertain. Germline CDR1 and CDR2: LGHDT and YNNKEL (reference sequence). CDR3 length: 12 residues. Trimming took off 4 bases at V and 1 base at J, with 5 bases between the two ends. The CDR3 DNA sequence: TGTGCCAGCAGCCTCCTATCCTACGAGCAGTACTTC. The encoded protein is CASSLLSYEQYF.